This passage covers 20 T cell receptor beta chains from one sample sequenced in a study of CD8 T cells in Susac syndrome. An input of roughly 0.5 to 1 ug of RNA was subjected to reverse transcription using random hexamers. TCRdb passed the immunoSEQ multiplex PCR reads through MiXCR, listing each CDR3 protein once. The sample carries approximately 220,000 distinct CDR3 sequences, 85% to 95% recorded once. Sequencing was done on a sample of CD4+ T cells from PBMCs. Every receptor here comes from a human donor with multiple sclerosis.

V gene TRBV6-1 combines with J gene TRBJ2-1, with D perhaps TRBD2 (5 bases). The V gene's germline CDR1 is MNHNS and CDR2 SASEGT. The germline V and J ends were trimmed by 7 bases and 2 bases, with 21 bases remaining between them. The CDR3 length is 17 residues. This chain's CDR3 is CASTRFNDAGPYNEQFF. CDR3 coding DNA: TGTGCCAGCACCCGGTTTAATGACGCGGGTCCCTACAATGAGCAGTTCTTC.

V usage is TRBV5-1 and J usage is TRBJ2-3; 8 bases line up with TRBD1. The CDR3 sequence is 15 residues long. Germline CDR1 is SGHRS and CDR2 is YFSETQ. V dropped 5 bases and J dropped 3; count of bases not matched to a gene: 8. As DNA, the CDR3 is TGCGCCAGCAGAAACGGACAGGGTATAACAGATACGCAGTATTTT. Its translation: CASRNGQGITDTQYF. Drawing the rest from reference TRBV5-1 and TRBJ2-3, the complete variable domain is KAGVTQTPRYLIKTRGQQVTLSCSPISGHRSVSWYQQTPGQGLQFLFEYFSETQRNKGNFPGRFSGRQFSNSRSEMNVSTLELGDSALYLCASRNGQGITDTQYFGPGTRLTVL.

The chain couples TRBV20-1 to TRBJ2-3, with unresolved D. This CDR3 comprises 12 residues. CDR1 is DFQATT and CDR2 is SNEGSKA in the germline V gene (reference sequence). V lost 0 bases to trimming and J lost 2 bases, with 3 bases between them. CDR3 protein: CSARDTTDTQYF. In DNA form, the CDR3 reads TGCAGTGCTAGAGATACCACAGATACGCAGTATTTT.

V is TRBV3-1 and J is TRBJ1-2; D gene uncertain. V dropped 4 bases and J dropped 4 bases, with 13 bases sitting between them. This CDR3 contains 14 residues. Germline loops: CDR1 LGHDT, CDR2 YNNKEL (reference sequence). CDR3 DNA: TGTGCCAGCAGCCCCTCACTTCGGGCCTATGGCTACACCTTC. It codes for CASSPSLRAYGYTF.

The chain links TRBV7-8 to TRBJ2-2; the D gene is possibly TRBD2 (5 bases). The CDR3 is made up of 14 amino acids. The V and J ends lost 1 base and 6 bases respectively, with 9 bases between them. CDR1 SGHVS and CDR2 FQNEAQ come from the germline V gene. The CDR3 loop is CASSLVQRAGELFF. The CDR3 nucleotides are TGTGCCAGCAGCTTAGTACAGAGGGCCGGGGAGCTGTTTTTT. Full variable domain (rest looked up from reference TRBV7-8 and TRBJ2-2): GAGVSQSPRYKVAKRGQDVALRCDPISGHVSLFWYQQALGQGPEFLTYFQNEAQLDKSGLPSDRFFAERPEGSVSTLKIQRTQQEDSAVYLCASSLVQRAGELFFGEGSRLTVL.

The sample holds one count of this clonotype. The J gene is TRBJ2-3, the V gene TRBV4-1; D unresolved. Trimming removed 6 bases from V and 0 bases from J, with 7 bases in between. This CDR3 comprises 13 residues. CDR1 and CDR2 (germline): MGHRA, YSYEKL. In DNA, the CDR3 is TGCGCCAGCAGACTCCATAGCACAGATACGCAGTATTTT. Amino acids: CASRLHSTDTQYF.

The rearrangement joins TRBV19 to TRBJ2-5; D unclear. Germline V gives CDR1 LNHDA, CDR2 SQIVND (reference sequence). V was cut by 3 bases and J by 2 bases, with 10 bases left in between. The length of the CDR3 is 14 residues. The CDR3 DNA is TGTGCCAGTAGTATCGGTCAGCAACAAGAGACCCAGTACTTC. The encoded protein is CASSIGQQQETQYF.

In its sample, this clonotype was seen once. The V call is TRBV6-1, the J call TRBJ2-1; 12 bases agree with TRBD2. V dropped 3 bases and J dropped 8; count of bases not matched to a gene: 8. The length of the CDR3 is 16 residues. Germline assignment: CDR1 MNHNS and CDR2 SASEGT. The CDR3 DNA is TGTGCCAGCAGTGACCCCCGGACTAGCGGGGCGGATGAGCAGTTCTTC. This encodes CASSDPRTSGADEQFF.

This clonotype is a singleton in its sample. CDR3 region: CASSEVTGGLSGYTF. CDR3 nucleotides: TGTGCCAGCAGTGAAGTGACAGGGGGCTTAAGTGGCTACACCTTC. V gene TRBV25-1 combines with J gene TRBJ1-2, with 10 bases lining up with TRBD1. This CDR3 is built from 15 residues. CDR1 MGHDK and CDR2 SYGVNS come from the germline V gene. V was clipped by 2 bases and J by 7 bases; unmatched bases: 7.

J is TRBJ2-3 and V is TRBV27; D unresolved. The CDR3 extends over 14 amino acids. Per germline, CDR1 MNHEY and CDR2 SMNVEV (reference sequence). Trimming pared 1 base from V and 2 bases from J, leaving 7 bases between. The CDR3 bases are TGTGCCAGCAGTTTATTCCAGATCACAGATACGCAGTATTTT. It yields the protein CASSLFQITDTQYF.

V and J are TRBV20-1 and TRBJ2-7; no reliable D call. CDR1 is DFQATT and CDR2 is SNEGSKA in the germline V gene (reference sequence). This CDR3 is built from 11 residues. V lost 2 bases, J lost 5 bases, and 7 bases lay in between. CDR3 region: CSARLNNEQYF. The DNA for the CDR3 is TGCAGTGCTAGACTTAACAACGAGCAGTACTTC.

A single count supports this clonotype. The chain's CDR3 is CASSQVVNSPLHF. In DNA form, the CDR3 reads TGTGCCAGCAGCCAAGTTGTGAATTCACCCCTCCACTTT. The V call is TRBV14, the J call TRBJ1-6; D is unclear. Germline V lookup: CDR1 SGHDN, CDR2 FVKESK. The CDR3 is made up of 13 amino acids. Trimming cost V 1 base and J 7 bases, with 5 bases left between them.

The chain is built from TRBV20-1 and TRBJ1-6; D gene ambiguous. This CDR3 has 12 residues. V was cut by 0 bases and J by 12 bases, with 9 bases left in between. Germline lookup yields CDR1 DFQATT and CDR2 SNEGSKA (reference sequence). CDR3 in DNA: TGCAGTGCTAGAGAGGGCCCTGGACCCCTCCACTTT. Its protein product is CSAREGPGPLHF.

This chain connects TRBV2 to TRBJ2-5; D is unclear. This CDR3 has 12 residues. Germline-derived CDR1 and CDR2 are SNHLY and FYNNEI. Trimming took off 4 bases at V and 3 bases at J, with 6 bases between the two ends. The CDR3 nucleotides read TGTGCCAGCAGTGTAATGGAAGAGACCCAGTACTTC. Protein: CASSVMEETQYF.

The V call is TRBV18, the J call TRBJ2-3; no firm D call. Germline V gene lookup returns CDR1 KGHSH and CDR2 LQKENI. V lost 0 bases to trimming and J lost 4 bases, with 2 bases between them. The CDR3 runs 12 residues. The CDR3 DNA reads TGTGCCAGCTCACCACCTGCAGATACGCAGTATTTT. Translated, it gives CASSPPADTQYF.

In its sample, this clonotype was seen once. This chain uses TRBV11-1 with TRBJ2-5; D is ambiguous. The V end was cut by 3 bases, the J end by 5 bases, with 10 bases between. Looked up from germline, CDR1 is SGHAT and CDR2 is FQDESV (reference sequence). The CDR3 sequence is 13 residues long. The DNA for the CDR3 is TGTGCCAGCAGCTTGTTGGGGTCGGAGACCCAGTACTTC. Translating gives CASSLLGSETQYF.

The chain carries TRBV20-1 and TRBJ1-2, with D possibly TRBD1 on 5 matching bases. Germline CDR1 reads DFQATT; CDR2 reads SNEGSKA (reference sequence). Trimming stripped 6 bases from V and 5 bases from J, with 19 bases between. The CDR3 extends over 14 amino acids. The CDR3 is CSAIAGLSLYGYTF. The CDR3 nucleotides are TGCAGTGCCATAGCGGGACTGAGCCTTTATGGCTACACCTTC.

The genes are TRBV30 and TRBJ1-5, with D perhaps matching TRBD1 (5 bases). Looked up from germline, CDR1 is GTSNPN and CDR2 is SVGIG (reference sequence). V lost 1 base and J lost 7, with 11 bases in between. There are 13 residues in the CDR3. CDR3 loop: CAWSGLGGQPQHF. The DNA of the CDR3 is TGTGCCTGGAGTGGACTCGGGGGGCAGCCCCAGCATTTT.

The gene calls are TRBV25-1 and TRBJ1-1; D is possibly TRBD1 (6 bases). Germline V gene sequence: CDR1 MGHDK, CDR2 SYGVNS. The CDR3 spans 13 residues. Trimming removed 7 bases at V and 5 bases at J, with 14 bases between. This chain's CDR3 is CASTPLGATEAFF. The DNA for the CDR3 is TGTGCCAGCACCCCCCTGGGGGCGACTGAAGCTTTCTTT.

J is TRBJ2-7 and V is TRBV14; D is unclear. Germline CDR1 is SGHDN and CDR2 is FVKESK. The CDR3 spans 12 residues. V was shortened by 3 bases and J by 4 bases, with 7 bases between the two germline ends. The CDR3 spells CASSQTLYEQYF. CDR3 nucleotide sequence: TGTGCCAGCAGCCAGACGCTTTACGAGCAGTACTTC.